This T cell receptor beta chain was recovered during a study of response to subunit inactivated influenza vaccine. Findings and limits, study-wide: The authors suggested that every seasonal influenza vaccination recruits few new T cells.

In its sample, this clonotype was seen many times. Its antigen is still unknown. TCRdb reanalysed the RT-PCR reads using MiXCR and keeps one entry per CDR3 protein. The sample holds around 520,000 distinct CDR3 sequences; about 10% are singletons and the top ten take 10%. The germline V gene encodes CDR1 ENHRY and CDR2 SYGVKD. There are 15 residues in the CDR3. V was clipped by 0 bases and J by 2 bases, with 11 bases between them. The source is a man aged 50 to 60 who received an inactivated influenza vaccine. This rearrangement joins TRBV10-3 to TRBJ2-7; D gene uncertain. This specimen was PBMCs from blood, taken on the day of vaccination. The CDR3 loop reads CAISESLAGPYEQYF. CDR3 bases: TGTGCCATCAGTGAGTCGTTAGCAGGCCCCTACGAGCAGTACTTC.